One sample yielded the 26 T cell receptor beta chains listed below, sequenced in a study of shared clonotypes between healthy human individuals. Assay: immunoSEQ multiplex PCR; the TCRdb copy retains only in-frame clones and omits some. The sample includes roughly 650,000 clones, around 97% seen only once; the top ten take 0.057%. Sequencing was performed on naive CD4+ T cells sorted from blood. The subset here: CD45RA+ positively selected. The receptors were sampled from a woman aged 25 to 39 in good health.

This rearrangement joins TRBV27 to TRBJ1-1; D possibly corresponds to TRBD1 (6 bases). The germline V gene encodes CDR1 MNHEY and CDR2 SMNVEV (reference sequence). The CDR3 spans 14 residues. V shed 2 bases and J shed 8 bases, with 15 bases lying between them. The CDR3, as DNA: TGTGCCAGCAGTTTAAGACCAGGGGCCCCCGAAGCTTTCTTT. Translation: CASSLRPGAPEAFF.

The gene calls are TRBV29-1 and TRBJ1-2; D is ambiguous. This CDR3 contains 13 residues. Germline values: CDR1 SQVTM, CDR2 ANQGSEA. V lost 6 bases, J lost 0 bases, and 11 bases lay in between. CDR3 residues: CSVGAIPNYGYTF. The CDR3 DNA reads TGCAGCGTGGGTGCAATACCTAACTATGGCTACACCTTC. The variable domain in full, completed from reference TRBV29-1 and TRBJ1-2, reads SAVISQKPSRDICQRGTSLTIQCQVDSQVTMMFWYRQQPGQSLTLIATANQGSEATYESGFVIDKFPISRPNLTFSTLTVSNMSPEDSSIYLCSVGAIPNYGYTFGSGTRLTVV.

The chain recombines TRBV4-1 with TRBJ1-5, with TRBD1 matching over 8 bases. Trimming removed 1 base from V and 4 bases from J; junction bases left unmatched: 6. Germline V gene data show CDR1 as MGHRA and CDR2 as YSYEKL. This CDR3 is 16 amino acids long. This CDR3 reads CASSQGDRGRNQPQHF. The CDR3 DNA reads TGCGCCAGCAGCCAAGGAGACAGGGGAAGGAATCAGCCCCAGCATTTT.

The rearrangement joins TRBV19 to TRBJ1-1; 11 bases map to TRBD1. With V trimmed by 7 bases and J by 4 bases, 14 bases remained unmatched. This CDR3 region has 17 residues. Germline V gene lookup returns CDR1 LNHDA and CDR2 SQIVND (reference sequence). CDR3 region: CASIATTGTGGPTEAFF. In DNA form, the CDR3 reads TGTGCCAGTATAGCGACCACCGGGACAGGGGGACCCACTGAAGCTTTCTTT.

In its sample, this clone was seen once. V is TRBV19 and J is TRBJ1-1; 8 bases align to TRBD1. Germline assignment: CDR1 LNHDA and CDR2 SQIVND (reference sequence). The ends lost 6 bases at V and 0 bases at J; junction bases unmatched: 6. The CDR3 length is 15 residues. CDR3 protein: CASRDRGRMNTEAFF. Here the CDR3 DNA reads TGTGCCAGTAGAGACAGGGGACGTATGAACACTGAAGCTTTCTTT.

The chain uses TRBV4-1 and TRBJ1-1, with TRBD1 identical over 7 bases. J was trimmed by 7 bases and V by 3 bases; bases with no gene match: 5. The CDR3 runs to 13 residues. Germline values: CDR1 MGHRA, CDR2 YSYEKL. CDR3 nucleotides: TGCGCCAGCAGCCAGACAGGGTTGCGTGAAGCTTTCTTT. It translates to CASSQTGLREAFF.

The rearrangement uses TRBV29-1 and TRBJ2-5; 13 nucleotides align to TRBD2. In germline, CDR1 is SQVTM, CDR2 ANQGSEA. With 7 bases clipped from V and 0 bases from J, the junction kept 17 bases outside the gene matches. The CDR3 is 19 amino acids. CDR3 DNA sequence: TGCAGCGCAAGGGCCGATGGGACTAGCGGGACCATGTACCAAGAGACCCAGTACTTC. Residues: CSARADGTSGTMYQETQYF.

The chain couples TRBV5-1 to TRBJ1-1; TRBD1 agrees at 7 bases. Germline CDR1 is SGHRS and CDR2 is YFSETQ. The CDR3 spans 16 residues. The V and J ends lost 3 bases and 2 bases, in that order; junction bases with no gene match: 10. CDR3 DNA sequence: TGCGCCAGCAGCTCGGGACGGGACAGATTCAACACTGAAGCTTTCTTT. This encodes CASSSGRDRFNTEAFF.

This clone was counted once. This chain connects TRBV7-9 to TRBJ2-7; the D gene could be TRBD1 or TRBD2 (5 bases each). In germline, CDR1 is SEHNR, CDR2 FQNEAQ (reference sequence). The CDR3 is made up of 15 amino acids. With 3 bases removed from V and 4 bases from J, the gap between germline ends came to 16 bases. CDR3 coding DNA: TGTGCCAGCAGCTTCCGGGACCCCGGGGTATACGAGCAGTACTTC. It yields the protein CASSFRDPGVYEQYF.

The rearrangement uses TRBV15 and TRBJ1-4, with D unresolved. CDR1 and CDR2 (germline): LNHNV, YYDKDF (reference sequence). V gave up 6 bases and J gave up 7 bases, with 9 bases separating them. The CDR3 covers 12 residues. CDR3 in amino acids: CATRRSGEKLFF. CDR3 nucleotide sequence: TGTGCCACCAGGCGGTCTGGTGAAAAACTGTTTTTT.

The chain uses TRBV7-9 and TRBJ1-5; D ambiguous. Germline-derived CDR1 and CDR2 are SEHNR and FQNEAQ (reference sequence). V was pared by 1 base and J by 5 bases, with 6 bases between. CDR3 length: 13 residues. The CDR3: CASSLDQHQPQHF. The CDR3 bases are TGTGCCAGCAGCTTAGATCAACATCAGCCCCAGCATTTT.

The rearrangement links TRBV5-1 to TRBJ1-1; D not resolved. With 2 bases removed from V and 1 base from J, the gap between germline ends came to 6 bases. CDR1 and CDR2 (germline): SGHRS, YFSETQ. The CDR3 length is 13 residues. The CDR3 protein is CASSLPGNTEAFF. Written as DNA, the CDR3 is TGCGCCAGCAGCTTACCAGGGAACACTGAAGCTTTCTTT.

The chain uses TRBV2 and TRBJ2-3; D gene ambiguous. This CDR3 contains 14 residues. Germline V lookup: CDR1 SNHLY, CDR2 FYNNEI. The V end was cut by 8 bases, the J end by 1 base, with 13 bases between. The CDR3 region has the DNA TGTGCCAGCTCTCCGGAACCCGGCACAGATACGCAGTATTTT. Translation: CASSPEPGTDTQYF.

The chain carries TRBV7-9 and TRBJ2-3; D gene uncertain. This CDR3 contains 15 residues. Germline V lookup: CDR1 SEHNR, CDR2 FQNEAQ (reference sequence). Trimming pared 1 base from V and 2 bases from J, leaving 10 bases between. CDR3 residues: CASSLELLYTDTQYF. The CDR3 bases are TGTGCCAGCAGCTTAGAGTTGCTCTACACAGATACGCAGTATTTT.

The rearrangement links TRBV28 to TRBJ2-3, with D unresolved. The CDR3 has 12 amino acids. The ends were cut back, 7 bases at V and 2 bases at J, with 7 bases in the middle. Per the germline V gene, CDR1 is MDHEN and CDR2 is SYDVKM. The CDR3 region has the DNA TGTGCCAGCACACAGAACACAGATACGCAGTATTTT. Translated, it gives CASTQNTDTQYF.

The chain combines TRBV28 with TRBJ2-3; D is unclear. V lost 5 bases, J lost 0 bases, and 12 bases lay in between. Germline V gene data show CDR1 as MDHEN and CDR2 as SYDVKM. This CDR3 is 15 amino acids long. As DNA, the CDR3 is TGTGCCAGCAGTACCAGCAGCCTAAGCACAGATACGCAGTATTTT. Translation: CASSTSSLSTDTQYF.

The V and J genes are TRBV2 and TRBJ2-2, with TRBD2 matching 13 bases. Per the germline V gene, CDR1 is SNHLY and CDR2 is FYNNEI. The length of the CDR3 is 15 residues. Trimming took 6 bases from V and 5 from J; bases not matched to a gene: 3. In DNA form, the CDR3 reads TGTGCCAGCAGCCTGGGACTAGCGGGAACCGGGGAGCTGTTTTTT. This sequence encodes CASSLGLAGTGELFF.

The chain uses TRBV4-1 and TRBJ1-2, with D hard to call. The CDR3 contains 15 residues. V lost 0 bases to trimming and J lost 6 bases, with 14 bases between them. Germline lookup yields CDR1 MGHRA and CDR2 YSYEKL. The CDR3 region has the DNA TGCGCCAGCAGCCAAGATCGGGCCCTCTCCAATGGCTACACCTTC. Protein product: CASSQDRALSNGYTF.

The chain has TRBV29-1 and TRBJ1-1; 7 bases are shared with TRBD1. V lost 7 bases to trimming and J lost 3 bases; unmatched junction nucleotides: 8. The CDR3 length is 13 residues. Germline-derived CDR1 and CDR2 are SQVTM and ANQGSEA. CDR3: CSANSQGYTEAFF. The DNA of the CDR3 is TGCAGCGCCAACTCACAGGGGTACACTGAAGCTTTCTTT.

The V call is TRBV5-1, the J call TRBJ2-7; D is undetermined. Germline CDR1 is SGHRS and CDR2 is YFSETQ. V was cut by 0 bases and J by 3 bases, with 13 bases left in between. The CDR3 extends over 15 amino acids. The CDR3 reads CASSLDRVTLYEQYF. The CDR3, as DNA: TGCGCCAGCAGCTTGGATCGAGTAACCCTCTACGAGCAGTACTTC.

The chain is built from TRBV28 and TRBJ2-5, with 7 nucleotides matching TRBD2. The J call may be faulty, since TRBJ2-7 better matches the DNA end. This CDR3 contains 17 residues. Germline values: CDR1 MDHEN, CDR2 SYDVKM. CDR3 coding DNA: TGTGCCAGCAGTTTAATCGGGAACGCGGGAGCGTTATACGAGCAGTACTTC. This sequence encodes CASSLIGNAGALYEQYF.

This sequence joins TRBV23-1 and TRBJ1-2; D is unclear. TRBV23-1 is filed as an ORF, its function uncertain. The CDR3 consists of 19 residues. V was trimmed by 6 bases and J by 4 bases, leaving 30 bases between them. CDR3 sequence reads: CASRPQRPDGPLSSYGYTF. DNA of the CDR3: TGCGCCAGCAGGCCCCAGCGACCAGATGGGCCCCTCTCGTCCTATGGCTACACCTTC.

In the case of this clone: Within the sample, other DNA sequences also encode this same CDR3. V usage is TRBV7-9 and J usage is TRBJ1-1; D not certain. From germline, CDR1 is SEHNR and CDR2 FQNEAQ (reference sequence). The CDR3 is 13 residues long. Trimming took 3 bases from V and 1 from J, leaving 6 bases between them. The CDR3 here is CASSLRENTEAFF. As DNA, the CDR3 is TGTGCCAGCAGCTTGAGGGAGAACACTGAAGCTTTCTTT. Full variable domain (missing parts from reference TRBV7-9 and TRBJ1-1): DTGVSQNPRHKITKRGQNVTFRCDPISEHNRLYWYRQTLGQGPEFLTYFQNEAQLEKSRLLSDRFSAERPKGSFSTLEIQRTEQGDSAMYLCASSLRENTEAFFGQGTRLTVV.

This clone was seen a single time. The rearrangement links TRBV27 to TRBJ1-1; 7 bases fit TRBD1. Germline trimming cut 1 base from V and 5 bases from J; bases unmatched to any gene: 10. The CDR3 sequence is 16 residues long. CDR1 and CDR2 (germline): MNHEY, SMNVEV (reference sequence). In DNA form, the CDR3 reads TGTGCCAGCAGTTTATATAGGGGGCTTGGGGAAACTGAAGCTTTCTTT. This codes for CASSLYRGLGETEAFF.

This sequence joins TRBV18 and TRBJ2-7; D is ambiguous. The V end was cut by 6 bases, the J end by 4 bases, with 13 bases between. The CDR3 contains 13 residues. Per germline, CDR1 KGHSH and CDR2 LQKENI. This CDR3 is CASSPGVWYEQYF. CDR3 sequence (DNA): TGTGCCAGCTCCCCGGGTGTTTGGTACGAGCAGTACTTC.

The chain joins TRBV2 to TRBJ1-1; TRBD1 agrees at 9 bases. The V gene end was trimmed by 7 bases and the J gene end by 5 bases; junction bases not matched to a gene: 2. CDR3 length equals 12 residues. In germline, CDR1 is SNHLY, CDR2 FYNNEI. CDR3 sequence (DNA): TGTGCCAGCAAAGGACAGGGGACTGAAGCTTTCTTT. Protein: CASKGQGTEAFF.